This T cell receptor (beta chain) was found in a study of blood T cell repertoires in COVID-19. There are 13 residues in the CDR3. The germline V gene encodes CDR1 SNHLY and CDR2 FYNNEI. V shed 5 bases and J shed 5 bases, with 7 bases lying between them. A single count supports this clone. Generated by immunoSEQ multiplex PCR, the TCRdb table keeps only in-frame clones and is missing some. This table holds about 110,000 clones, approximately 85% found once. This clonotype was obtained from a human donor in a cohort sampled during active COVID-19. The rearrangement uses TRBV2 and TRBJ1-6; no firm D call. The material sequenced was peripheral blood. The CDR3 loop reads CASSQENNSPLHF. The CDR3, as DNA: TGTGCCAGCAGTCAGGAAAATAATTCACCCCTCCACTTT.